The present T cell receptor (beta chain) was sequenced within a study of T cells in Graves' hyperthyroidism and ophthalmopathy. TCR beta CDR3 sequences were amplified from RNA transcripts. HTBI primers were employed in a first-round RT-PCR of the TCR CDR3. TCRdb called the multiplex PCR reads again in MiXCR, with one record for every CDR3 protein. The sample contains about 360,000 distinct CDR3 sequences, around 14% of which appear only once. The hyperthyroidism was newly diagnosed and had lasted under 2 months; the patients were aged 18 to 65. CDR1 and CDR2 (germline): MNHEY, SMNVEV (reference sequence). The CDR3 spans 16 residues. V dropped 3 bases and J dropped 0; count of bases not matched to a gene: 3. Notes on the study in general: The model foresaw ophthalmopathy a median around 6.4 months prior to onset. Expanded thyroid clonotypes (above 0.001) were mostly also found in blood.

This clonotype was seen ten or more times. Its antigen remains unidentified. The origin of this receptor is a woman aged 18-35 years with Graves' hyperthyroidism. The J gene is TRBJ2-1, the V gene TRBV27; TRBD2 matches at 9 bases. Sequencing input: blood. The chain's CDR3 is CASSFYSGSSYNEQFF. DNA for the CDR3: TGTGCCAGCAGTTTCTATAGCGGGAGCTCCTACAATGAGCAGTTCTTC.